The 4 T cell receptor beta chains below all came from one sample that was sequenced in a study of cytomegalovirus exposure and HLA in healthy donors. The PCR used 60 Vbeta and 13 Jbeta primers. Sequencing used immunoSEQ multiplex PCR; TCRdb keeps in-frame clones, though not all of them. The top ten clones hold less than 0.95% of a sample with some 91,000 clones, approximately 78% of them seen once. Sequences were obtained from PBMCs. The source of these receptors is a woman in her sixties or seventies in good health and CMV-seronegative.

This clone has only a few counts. The CDR3 here is CASSLLSETQYF. The CDR3 nucleotides read TGCGCCAGCAGCCTCCTATCAGAGACCCAGTACTTC. The chain uses TRBV5-1 and TRBJ2-5; D call uncertain. CDR3 length equals 12 residues. The V and J ends lost 4 bases and 4 bases respectively, with 8 bases between them. From germline, CDR1 is SGHRS and CDR2 YFSETQ.

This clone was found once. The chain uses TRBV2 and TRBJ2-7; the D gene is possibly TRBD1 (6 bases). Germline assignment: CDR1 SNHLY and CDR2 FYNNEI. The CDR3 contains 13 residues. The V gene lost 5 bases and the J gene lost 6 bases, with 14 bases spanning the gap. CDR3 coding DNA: TGTGCCAGCAGTTCAACAGGGTATGGCGAGCAGTACTTC. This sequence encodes CASSSTGYGEQYF.

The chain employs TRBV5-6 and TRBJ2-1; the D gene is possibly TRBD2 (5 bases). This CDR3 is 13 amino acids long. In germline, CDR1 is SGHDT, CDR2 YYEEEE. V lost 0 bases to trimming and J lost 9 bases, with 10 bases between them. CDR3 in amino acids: CASSLAMDSEQFF. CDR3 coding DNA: TGTGCCAGCAGCTTGGCCATGGACTCTGAGCAGTTCTTC.

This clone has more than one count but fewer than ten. The CDR3 loop reads CASSSPGTGAYEQYF. The CDR3 nucleotides read TGTGCCAGTAGTTCCCCCGGGACAGGGGCCTACGAGCAGTACTTC. V gene TRBV19 combines with J gene TRBJ2-7, with 10 bases identical to TRBD1. The CDR3 is 15 residues long. In germline, CDR1 is LNHDA, CDR2 SQIVND (reference sequence). V was pared by 5 bases and J by 2 bases, with 6 bases of the junction left unmatched.